These 26 T cell receptor beta chains came from one sample sequenced in a study of T cells in localized non-small cell lung cancer. The data were produced by immunoSEQ multiplex PCR, yet TCRdb's version contains in-frame clones alone and is incomplete. The data contain about 26,000 clones, 65% to 85% of them singletons. The starting material was peripheral blood, obtained before any cancer treatment. The receptors come from a man between 35 and 75 years old with stage III squamous cell lung carcinoma.

The rearrangement uses TRBV5-8 and TRBJ2-5; D is unclear. CDR1 is SGHTS, CDR2 YDEGEE, per germline. The CDR3 is 14 amino acids. V gave up 0 bases and J gave up 4 bases, with 10 bases separating them. CDR3 DNA: TGTGCCAGCAGCTTGGGCCGATTTGTAGAGACCCAGTACTTC. Its protein is CASSLGRFVETQYF. Together with reference TRBV5-8 and TRBJ2-5, the CDR3 gives the full variable domain: EAGVTQSPTHLIKTRGQQATLRCSPISGHTSVYWYQQALGLGLQFLLWYDEGEERNRGNFPPRFSGRQFPNYSSELNVNALELEDSALYLCASSLGRFVETQYFGPGTRLLVL.

This clone was recorded once. V usage is TRBV2 and J usage is TRBJ2-2; 14 nucleotides agree with TRBD2. J gave up 5 bases and V 7 bases, and 3 bases lay outside the gene matches. The CDR3 loop spans 15 amino acids. Germline-derived CDR1 and CDR2 are SNHLY and FYNNEI. This CDR3 is CASNRLAGGTGELFF. The CDR3 DNA is TGTGCCAGCAACAGACTAGCGGGAGGGACCGGGGAGCTGTTTTTT. The full variable domain, completed using reference TRBV2 and TRBJ2-2, is EPEVTQTPSHQVTQMGQEVILRCVPISNHLYFYWYRQILGQKVEFLVSFYNNEISEKSEIFDDQFSVERPDGSNFTLKIRSTKLEDSAMYFCASNRLAGGTGELFFGEGSRLTVL.

The gene calls are TRBV29-1 and TRBJ2-7, with TRBD2 matching over 11 bases. Germline V gene data show CDR1 as SQVTM and CDR2 as ANQGSEA. J gave up 7 bases and V 3 bases, and 14 bases lay outside the gene matches. There are 16 residues in the CDR3. CDR3 in DNA: TGCAGCGTTGAGGGTGAATTAGCGGGAGGGCCGGGGGAGCAGTACTTC. Amino acids: CSVEGELAGGPGEQYF.

V and J are TRBV5-1 and TRBJ2-1; perhaps D is TRBD1 or TRBD2 (5 bases each). V was clipped by 3 bases and J by 6 bases, with 13 bases between them. Germline-derived CDR1 and CDR2 are SGHRS and YFSETQ. The CDR3 spans 14 residues. DNA for the CDR3: TGCGCCAGCAGCTGGTGGGGGTTAGGCAATGAGCAGTTCTTC. As protein: CASSWWGLGNEQFF. Complete variable domain (other parts from reference TRBV5-1 and TRBJ2-1): KAGVTQTPRYLIKTRGQQVTLSCSPISGHRSVSWYQQTPGQGLQFLFEYFSETQRNKGNFPGRFSGRQFSNSRSEMNVSTLELGDSALYLCASSWWGLGNEQFFGPGTRLTVL.

The chain combines TRBV4-1 with TRBJ1-5; no firm D call. The germline gives CDR1 MGHRA, CDR2 YSYEKL. This CDR3 is built from 18 residues. Trimming removed 3 bases at V and 3 bases at J, with 21 bases between. The CDR3 bases are TGCGCCAGCAGCCATCCCCGGCCGGGCGCCCGGTTCAATCAGCCCCAGCATTTT. It translates to CASSHPRPGARFNQPQHF.

The chain has TRBV6-5 and TRBJ2-3; D ambiguous. The germline gives CDR1 MNHEY, CDR2 SVGAGI. There are 14 residues in the CDR3. V lost 5 bases, J lost 4 bases, and 13 bases lay in between. Here the CDR3 reads CASSPRRYPDTQYF. The CDR3 nucleotides read TGTGCCAGCAGTCCCAGAAGATATCCAGATACGCAGTATTTT.

The genes are TRBV6-1 and TRBJ2-7; possible D gene TRBD1, 6 bases. Per germline, CDR1 MNHNS and CDR2 SASEGT. The V end was cut by 0 bases, the J end by 4 bases, with 16 bases between. This CDR3 spans 16 amino acids. As DNA, the CDR3 is TGTGCCAGCAGTGAAGCGCTTCGGACAGTCCTGTACGAGCAGTACTTC. Translating gives CASSEALRTVLYEQYF.

This chain links TRBV11-2 with TRBJ1-2; no reliable D call. The germline V gene encodes CDR1 SGHAT and CDR2 FQNNGV. The V and J ends lost 5 bases and 1 base respectively, with 8 bases between them. The CDR3 has 13 residues. CDR3 nucleotide sequence: TGTGCCAGCAGCCCCGGGAATAACTATGGCTACACCTTC. Protein product: CASSPGNNYGYTF.

CDR3 residues: CASTLGQGTSQETQYF. The CDR3 coding sequence is TGTGCCAGCACTCTCGGGCAGGGGACGTCCCAAGAGACCCAGTACTTC. The J gene is TRBJ2-5, the V gene TRBV6-6, with TRBD1 as a possible D gene (6 bases). V was cut by 7 bases and J by 1 base, with 19 bases left in between. Germline assignment: CDR1 MNHNY and CDR2 SVGAGI (reference sequence). The length of the CDR3 is 16 residues.

The genes are TRBV6-1 and TRBJ1-1; unclear D gene. The CDR3 has 12 amino acids. V was pared by 5 bases and J by 5 bases, with 9 bases between. Germline V gene data show CDR1 as MNHNS and CDR2 as SASEGT. The CDR3 DNA is TGTGCCAGCAGTCGGGAGGGTACTGAAGCTTTCTTT. This encodes CASSREGTEAFF.

This clone was counted a single time. The chain joins TRBV6-5 to TRBJ1-3; TRBD1 matches 7 bases. Trimming removed 6 bases from V and 0 bases from J; junction bases left unmatched: 5. Germline assignment: CDR1 MNHEY and CDR2 SVGAGI. CDR3 size: 15 residues. The CDR3 region is CASRERQGSGNTIYF. CDR3 coding DNA: TGTGCCAGCAGAGAACGACAGGGCTCTGGAAACACCATATATTTT.

V and J are TRBV29-1 and TRBJ2-3; D remains ambiguous. This CDR3 region has 11 residues. CDR1 is SQVTM and CDR2 is ANQGSEA in the germline V gene. The V end was cut by 7 bases, the J end by 2 bases, with 7 bases between. CDR3: CSGVNTDTQYF. The CDR3 nucleotides are TGCAGCGGGGTGAACACAGATACGCAGTATTTT.

Only one count was recorded for this clone. The chain joins TRBV27 to TRBJ2-3; 13 positions agree with TRBD2. The junction had 12 bases not matched to a gene; V was cut back by 6 bases and J by 3 bases. The CDR3 has 18 amino acids. From germline, CDR1 is MNHEY and CDR2 SMNVEV (reference sequence). The CDR3 loop is CASSLRLLAGGLTDTQYF. The CDR3 DNA is TGTGCCAGCAGCTTACGTTTACTAGCGGGGGGGCTGACAGATACGCAGTATTTT.

The chain uses TRBV28 and TRBJ1-1; D is possibly TRBD1 (6 bases). V was trimmed by 3 bases and J by 0 bases, leaving 8 bases between them. This CDR3 is built from 14 residues. Germline V gene sequence: CDR1 MDHEN, CDR2 SYDVKM. Here the CDR3 reads CASSFGQLNTEAFF. Written as DNA, the CDR3 is TGTGCCAGCAGTTTCGGACAGTTGAACACTGAAGCTTTCTTT.

The J gene is TRBJ2-2, the V gene TRBV9; no firm D call. Germline loops: CDR1 SGDLS, CDR2 YYNGEE. The CDR3 contains 11 residues. Trimming pared 0 bases from V and 7 bases from J, leaving 1 base between. The CDR3 spells CASSVGGELFF. The CDR3, as DNA: TGTGCCAGCAGCGTAGGCGGGGAGCTGTTTTTT.

This rearrangement joins TRBV19 to TRBJ1-1, with D unclear. The germline CDR1 and CDR2 sequences are LNHDA and SQIVND (reference sequence). Trimming removed 6 bases at V and 6 bases at J, with 11 bases between. The CDR3 spans 12 residues. The CDR3 here is CASRAGVAEAFF. The DNA of the CDR3 is TGTGCCAGTAGGGCCGGGGTGGCTGAAGCTTTCTTT.

The V call is TRBV2, the J call TRBJ1-2, with D maybe TRBD1 (6 bases). CDR3 length: 14 residues. The V and J ends lost 3 bases and 5 bases respectively, with 13 bases between them. The V gene's germline CDR1 is SNHLY and CDR2 FYNNEI. CDR3 DNA: TGTGCCAGCAGTGAGTACAGGGCAAGGTATGGCTACACCTTC. Translated: CASSEYRARYGYTF. The full variable domain, its missing parts supplied by reference TRBV2 and TRBJ1-2, is EPEVTQTPSHQVTQMGQEVILRCVPISNHLYFYWYRQILGQKVEFLVSFYNNEISEKSEIFDDQFSVERPDGSNFTLKIRSTKLEDSAMYFCASSEYRARYGYTFGSGTRLTVV.

J is TRBJ1-5 and V is TRBV21-1; TRBD1 is the table's D call and was not checked against the DNA. TRBV21-1 is designated a pseudogene. The CDR3 has 16 residues. Here the CDR3 reads CASSKDLARTNQPQHF. For the CDR3, the DNA is TGTGCCAGCAGCAAAGACCTCGCCCGTACAAATCAGCCCCAGCATTTT.

This clone was seen a handful of times. J is TRBJ1-5 and V is TRBV10-2; D unresolved. The CDR3 loop spans 12 amino acids. V was clipped by 5 bases and J by 2 bases, with 4 bases between them. CDR1 WSHSY and CDR2 SAAADI come from the germline V gene. As DNA, the CDR3 is TGCGCCAGCAGTCAGGGCAATCAGCCCCAGCATTTT. It translates to CASSQGNQPQHF.

This chain joins TRBV4-1 and TRBJ1-4, with D possibly TRBD1 on 5 matching bases. V was pared by 0 bases and J by 3 bases, with 8 bases between. The CDR3 contains 15 residues. Germline CDR1 reads MGHRA; CDR2 reads YSYEKL. The CDR3 DNA reads TGCGCCAGCAGCCAAGATCCAGGGTCTAATGAAAAACTGTTTTTT. This sequence encodes CASSQDPGSNEKLFF.

The rearrangement links TRBV5-6 to TRBJ1-2, with 7 bases aligning to TRBD1. The CDR3 length is 14 residues. Germline assignment: CDR1 SGHDT and CDR2 YYEEEE. The V and J ends lost 5 bases and 2 bases, in that order; junction bases with no gene match: 6. For the CDR3, the DNA is TGTGCCAGCAGAATTTCGGGACAGAACTATGGCTACACCTTC. Residues: CASRISGQNYGYTF.

The chain combines TRBV18 with TRBJ2-6, with a weak D call TRBD2 (5 bases). V was trimmed by 3 bases and J by 2 bases, leaving 8 bases between them. This CDR3 comprises 15 residues. CDR1 KGHSH and CDR2 LQKENI come from the germline V gene. The CDR3 region is CASSPERAGANVLTF. In DNA form, the CDR3 reads TGTGCCAGCTCACCGGAGAGGGCTGGGGCCAACGTCCTGACTTTC.

V usage is TRBV30 and J usage is TRBJ1-1; TRBD1 might be the D (6 bases). The CDR3 runs to 14 residues. V was clipped by 1 base and J by 4 bases, with 13 bases between them. Per germline, CDR1 GTSNPN and CDR2 SVGIG (reference sequence). Here the CDR3 DNA reads TGTGCCTGGAGTGCCCGGGGGCATGGCACTGAAGCTTTCTTT. Residues: CAWSARGHGTEAFF.

The chain has TRBV28 and TRBJ2-7; 9 bases are a match to TRBD1. The CDR3 totals 15 residues. V was clipped by 10 bases and J by 1 base; unmatched bases: 11. CDR1 and CDR2 (germline): MDHEN, SYDVKM. The chain's CDR3 is CATSVPGQGSYEQYF. CDR3 coding DNA: TGTGCCACCTCGGTACCCGGACAGGGGTCCTACGAGCAGTACTTC.

This clone turned up a few times. The rearrangement uses TRBV5-1 and TRBJ2-1; weak D call: TRBD2 (5 bases). This CDR3 is 12 amino acids long. V was pared by 4 bases and J by 6 bases, with 8 bases between. Germline V gene data show CDR1 as SGHRS and CDR2 as YFSETQ. CDR3 bases: TGCGCCAGCAGCCGGGGTTCCAATGAGCAGTTCTTC. It is translated as CASSRGSNEQFF.

This clone showed up just once. The chain has TRBV9 and TRBJ1-2; D unresolved. Germline-derived CDR1 and CDR2 are SGDLS and YYNGEE. This CDR3 region has 13 residues. V was shortened by 0 bases and J by 3 bases, with 6 bases between the two germline ends. The CDR3 DNA sequence: TGTGCCAGCAGCGTAGGGAGCGACTATGGCTACACCTTC. Its protein is CASSVGSDYGYTF.